The present TCR beta chain was sequenced within a study of cytomegalovirus exposure and HLA in healthy donors. Details on this clone: Its antigen is currently unknown.

Regarding the study as a whole: Presence/absence analyses assumed roughly uniform sequencing depth across donors. The authors reported that TCR beta sequences could predict HLA-A and HLA-B alleles. These predictions were accurate for most subjects in the first cohort. Earlier findings revealed that most TCR beta V segments proved productive either about 87% or about 30% of the time. HLA restriction was apparent for most CMV-associated TCR beta chains in a later analysis.

In germline, CDR1 is LGHNT, CDR2 FRNRAP. V shed 0 bases and J 5 bases; nucleotides not matched to a gene: 8. The CDR3 has 17 residues. With 60 Vbeta and 13 Jbeta primers, the PCR was carried out. The method was immunoSEQ multiplex PCR; TCRdb's version includes in-frame clones alone and lacks a portion of them. The table shows 280,000 or so clones, with about 90% occurring only once. The chain combines TRBV12-5 with TRBJ2-2; 8 bases line up with TRBD1. The material sequenced was PBMCs. This TCR derives from a woman aged 18-29 years in good health and CMV-seronegative. Here the CDR3 DNA reads TGTGCTAGTGGTTTGGTACTGGGCAGGGGGCAGACCGGGGAGCTGTTTTTT. It encodes CASGLVLGRGQTGELFF.